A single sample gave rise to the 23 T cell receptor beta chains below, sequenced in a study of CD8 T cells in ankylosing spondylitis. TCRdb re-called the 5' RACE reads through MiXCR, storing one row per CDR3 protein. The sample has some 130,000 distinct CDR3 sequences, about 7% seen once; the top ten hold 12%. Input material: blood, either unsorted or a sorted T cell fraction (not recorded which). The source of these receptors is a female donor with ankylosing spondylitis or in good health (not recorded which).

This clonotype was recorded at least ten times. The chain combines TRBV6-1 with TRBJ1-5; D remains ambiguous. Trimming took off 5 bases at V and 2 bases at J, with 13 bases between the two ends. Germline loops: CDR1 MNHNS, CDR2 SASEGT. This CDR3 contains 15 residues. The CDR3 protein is CASSSTIIGNQPQHF. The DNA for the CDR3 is TGTGCCAGCAGTAGTACAATTATCGGCAATCAGCCCCAGCATTTT.

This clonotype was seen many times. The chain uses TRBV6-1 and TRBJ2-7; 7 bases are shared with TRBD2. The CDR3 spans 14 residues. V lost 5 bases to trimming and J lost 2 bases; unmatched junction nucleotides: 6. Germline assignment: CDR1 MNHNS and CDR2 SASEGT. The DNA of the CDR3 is TGTGCCAGCAGTAATCTAGCGGCACCCTACGAGCAGTACTTC. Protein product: CASSNLAAPYEQYF.

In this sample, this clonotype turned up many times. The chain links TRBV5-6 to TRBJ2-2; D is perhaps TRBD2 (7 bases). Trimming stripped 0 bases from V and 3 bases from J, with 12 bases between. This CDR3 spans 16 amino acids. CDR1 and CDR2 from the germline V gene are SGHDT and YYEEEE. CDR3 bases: TGTGCCAGCAGCTTGGTCGGGGGGCCGGACACCGGGGAGCTGTTTTTT. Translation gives CASSLVGGPDTGELFF.

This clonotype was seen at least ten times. The CDR3 spells CASSKTGGAYEQYF. DNA for the CDR3: TGCGCCAGCAGCAAGACAGGGGGCGCCTACGAGCAGTACTTC. V is TRBV5-1 and J is TRBJ2-7; 10 bases match TRBD1. Germline-derived CDR1 and CDR2 are SGHRS and YFSETQ. V dropped 4 bases and J dropped 2; count of bases not matched to a gene: 3. The CDR3 length is 14 residues.

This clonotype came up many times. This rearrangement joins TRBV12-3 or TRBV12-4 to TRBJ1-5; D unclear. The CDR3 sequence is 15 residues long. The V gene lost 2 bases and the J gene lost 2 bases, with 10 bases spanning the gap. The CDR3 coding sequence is TGTGCCAGCAGTTTACGGACCCAAGGCAATCAGCCCCAGCATTTT. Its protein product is CASSLRTQGNQPQHF.

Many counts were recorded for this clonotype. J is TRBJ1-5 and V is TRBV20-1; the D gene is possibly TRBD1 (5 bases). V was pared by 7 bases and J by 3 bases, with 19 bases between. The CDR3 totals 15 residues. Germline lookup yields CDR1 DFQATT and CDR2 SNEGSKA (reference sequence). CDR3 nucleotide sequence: TGCAGTGTTATTCGAATGGGACGGACCAATCAGCCCCAGCATTTT. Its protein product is CSVIRMGRTNQPQHF.

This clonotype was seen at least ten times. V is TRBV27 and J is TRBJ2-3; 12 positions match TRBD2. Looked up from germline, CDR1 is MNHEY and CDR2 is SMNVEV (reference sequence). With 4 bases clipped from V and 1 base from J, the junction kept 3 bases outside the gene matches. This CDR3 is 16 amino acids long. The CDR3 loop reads CASSSLAGGRTDTQYF. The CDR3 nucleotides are TGTGCCAGCAGTTCACTAGCGGGGGGCCGCACAGATACGCAGTATTTT.

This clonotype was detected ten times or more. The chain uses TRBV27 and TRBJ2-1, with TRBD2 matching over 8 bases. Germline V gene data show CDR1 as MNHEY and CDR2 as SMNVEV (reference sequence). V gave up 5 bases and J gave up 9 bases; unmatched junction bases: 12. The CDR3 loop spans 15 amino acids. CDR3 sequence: CASSQSVPGGFEQFF. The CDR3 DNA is TGTGCCAGCAGTCAATCCGTCCCGGGAGGGTTTGAGCAGTTCTTC.

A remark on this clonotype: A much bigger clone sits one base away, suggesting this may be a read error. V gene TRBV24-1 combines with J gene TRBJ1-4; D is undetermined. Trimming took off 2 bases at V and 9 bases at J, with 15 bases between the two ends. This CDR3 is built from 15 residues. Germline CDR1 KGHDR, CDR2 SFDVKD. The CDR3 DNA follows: TGTGCCACCAGTGATTCGGGAAACAAGGCGAAAAAACTGTTTTTT. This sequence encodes CATSDSGNKAKKLFF.

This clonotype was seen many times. CDR3 DNA: TGCGCCAGCAGCGCTTCGGGACAGCAGAACACTGAAGCTTTCTTT. Residues: CASSASGQQNTEAFF. The rearrangement joins TRBV5-1 to TRBJ1-1, with 7 bases aligning to TRBD1. In germline, CDR1 is SGHRS, CDR2 YFSETQ. Trimming cost V 4 bases and J 1 base; bases outside gene matches: 7. The CDR3 consists of 15 residues. Variable domain in full (rest from reference TRBV5-1 and TRBJ1-1): KAGVTQTPRYLIKTRGQQVTLSCSPISGHRSVSWYQQTPGQGLQFLFEYFSETQRNKGNFPGRFSGRQFSNSRSEMNVSTLELGDSALYLCASSASGQQNTEAFFGQGTRLTVV.

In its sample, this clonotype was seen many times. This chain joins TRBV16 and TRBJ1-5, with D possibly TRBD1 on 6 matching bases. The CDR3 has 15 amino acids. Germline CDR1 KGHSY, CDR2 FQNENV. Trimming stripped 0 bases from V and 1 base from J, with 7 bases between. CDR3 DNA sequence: TGTGCCAGCAGCCAATCAAGGGGGAGCAATCAGCCCCAGCATTTT. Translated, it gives CASSQSRGSNQPQHF.

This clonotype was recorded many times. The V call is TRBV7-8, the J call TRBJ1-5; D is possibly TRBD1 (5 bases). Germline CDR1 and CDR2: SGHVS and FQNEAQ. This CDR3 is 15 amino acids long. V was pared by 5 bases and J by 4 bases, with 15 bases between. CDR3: CASSRSKPGNQPQHF. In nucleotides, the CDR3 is TGTGCCAGCAGCCGCTCCAAACCAGGGAATCAGCCCCAGCATTTT.

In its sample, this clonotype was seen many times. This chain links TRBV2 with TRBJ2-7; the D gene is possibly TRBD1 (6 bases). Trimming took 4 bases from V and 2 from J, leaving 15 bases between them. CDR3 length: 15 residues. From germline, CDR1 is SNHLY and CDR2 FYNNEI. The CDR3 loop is CASSVGQGFTYEQYF. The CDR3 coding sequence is TGTGCCAGCAGTGTAGGCCAGGGGTTCACCTACGAGCAGTACTTC.

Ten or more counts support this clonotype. The CDR3: CASSAPGQSEQYF. The CDR3 DNA reads TGCGCCAGCAGCGCCCCGGGACAGAGCGAGCAGTACTTC. This chain connects TRBV5-1 to TRBJ2-7, with 7 bases aligning to TRBD1. The CDR3 is 13 residues long. CDR1 is SGHRS, CDR2 YFSETQ, per germline. The junction had 7 bases not matched to a gene; V was cut back by 4 bases and J by 6 bases.

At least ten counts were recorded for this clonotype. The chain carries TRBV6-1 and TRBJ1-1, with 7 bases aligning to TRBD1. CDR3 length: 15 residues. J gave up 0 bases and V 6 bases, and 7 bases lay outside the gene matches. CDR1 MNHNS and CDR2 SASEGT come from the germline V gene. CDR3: CASREPGQMNTEAFF. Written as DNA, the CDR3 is TGTGCCAGCAGAGAACCGGGACAGATGAACACTGAAGCTTTCTTT.

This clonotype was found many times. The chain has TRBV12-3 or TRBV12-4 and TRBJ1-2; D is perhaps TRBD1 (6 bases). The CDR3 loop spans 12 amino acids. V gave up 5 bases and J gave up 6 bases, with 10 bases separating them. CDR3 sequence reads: CASSETGHGYTF. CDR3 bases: TGTGCCAGCAGTGAGACAGGACATGGCTACACCTTC.

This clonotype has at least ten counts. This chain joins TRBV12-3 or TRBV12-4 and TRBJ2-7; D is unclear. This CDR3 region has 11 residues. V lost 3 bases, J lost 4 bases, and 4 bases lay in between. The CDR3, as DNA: TGTGCCAGCAGTTTGGAGTACGAGCAGTACTTC. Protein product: CASSLEYEQYF.

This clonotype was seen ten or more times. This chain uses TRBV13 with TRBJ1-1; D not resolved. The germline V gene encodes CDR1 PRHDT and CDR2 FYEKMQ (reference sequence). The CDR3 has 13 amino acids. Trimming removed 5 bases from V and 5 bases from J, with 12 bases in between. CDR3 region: CASSHHGGTEAFF. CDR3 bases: TGTGCCAGCAGCCATCATGGAGGGACTGAAGCTTTCTTT.

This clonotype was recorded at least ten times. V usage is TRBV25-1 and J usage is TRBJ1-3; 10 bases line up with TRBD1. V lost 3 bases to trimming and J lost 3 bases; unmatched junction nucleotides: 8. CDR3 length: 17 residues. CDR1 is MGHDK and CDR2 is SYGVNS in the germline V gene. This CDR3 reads CASSEERQGAFGNTIYF. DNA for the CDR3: TGTGCCAGCAGTGAGGAGAGACAGGGGGCTTTTGGAAACACCATATATTTT.

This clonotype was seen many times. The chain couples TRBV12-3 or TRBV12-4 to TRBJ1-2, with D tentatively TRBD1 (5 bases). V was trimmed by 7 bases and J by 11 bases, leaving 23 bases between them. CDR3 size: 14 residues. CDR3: CASTLSSSGMRYTF. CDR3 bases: TGTGCCAGCACCCTATCCTCGTCAGGGATGAGGTACACCTTC.

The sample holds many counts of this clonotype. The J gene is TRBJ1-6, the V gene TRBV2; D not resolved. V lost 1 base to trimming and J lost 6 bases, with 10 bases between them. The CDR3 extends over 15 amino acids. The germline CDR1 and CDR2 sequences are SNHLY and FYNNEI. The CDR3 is CASSEEATANSPLHF. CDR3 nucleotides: TGTGCCAGCAGTGAAGAGGCGACGGCTAATTCACCCCTCCACTTT.

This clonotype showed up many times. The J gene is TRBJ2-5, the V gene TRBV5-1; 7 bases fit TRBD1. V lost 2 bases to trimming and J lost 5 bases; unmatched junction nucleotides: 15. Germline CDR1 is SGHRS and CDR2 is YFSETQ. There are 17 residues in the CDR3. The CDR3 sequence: CASSLELPDRIYETQYF. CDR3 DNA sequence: TGCGCCAGCAGCTTAGAATTGCCGGACAGGATTTACGAGACCCAGTACTTC.

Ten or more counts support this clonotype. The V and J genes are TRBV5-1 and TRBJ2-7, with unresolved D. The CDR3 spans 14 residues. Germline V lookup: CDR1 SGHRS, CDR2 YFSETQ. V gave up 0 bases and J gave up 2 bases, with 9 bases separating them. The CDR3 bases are TGCGCCAGCAGCTTGGGGGAACAAGCCTACGAGCAGTACTTC. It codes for CASSLGEQAYEQYF.